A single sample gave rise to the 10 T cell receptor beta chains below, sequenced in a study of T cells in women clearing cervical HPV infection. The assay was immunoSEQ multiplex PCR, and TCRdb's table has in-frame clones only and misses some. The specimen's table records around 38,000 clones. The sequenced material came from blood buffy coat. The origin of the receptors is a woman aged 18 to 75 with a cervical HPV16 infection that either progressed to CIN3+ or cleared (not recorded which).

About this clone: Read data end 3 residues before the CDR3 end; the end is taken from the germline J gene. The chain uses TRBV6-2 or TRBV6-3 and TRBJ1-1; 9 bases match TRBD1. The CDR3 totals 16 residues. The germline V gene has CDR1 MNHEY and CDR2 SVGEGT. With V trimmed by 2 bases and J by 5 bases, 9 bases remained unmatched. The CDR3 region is CASSYLHRGPQTEAFF. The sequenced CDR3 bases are TGTGCCAGCAGTTACCTACACAGGGGGCCCCAAACTGAA.

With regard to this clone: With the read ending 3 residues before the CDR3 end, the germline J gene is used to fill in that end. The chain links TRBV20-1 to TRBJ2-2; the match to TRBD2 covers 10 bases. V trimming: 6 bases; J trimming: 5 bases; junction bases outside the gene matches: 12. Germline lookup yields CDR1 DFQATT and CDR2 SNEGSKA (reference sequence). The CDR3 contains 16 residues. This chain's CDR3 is CSARTSGSRGTGELFF. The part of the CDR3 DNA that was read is TGCAGTGCGCGGACTAGCGGATCTAGGGGGACCGGGGAG.

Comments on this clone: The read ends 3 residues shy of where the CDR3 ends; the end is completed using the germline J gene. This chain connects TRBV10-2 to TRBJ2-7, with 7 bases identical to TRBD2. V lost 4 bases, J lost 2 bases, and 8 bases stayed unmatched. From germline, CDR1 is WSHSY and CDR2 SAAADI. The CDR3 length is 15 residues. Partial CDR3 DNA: TGCGCCAGCAGTGGGGCACTAGCGCCCACCTACGAG. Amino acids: CASSGALAPTYE. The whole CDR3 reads CASSGALAPTYEQYF.

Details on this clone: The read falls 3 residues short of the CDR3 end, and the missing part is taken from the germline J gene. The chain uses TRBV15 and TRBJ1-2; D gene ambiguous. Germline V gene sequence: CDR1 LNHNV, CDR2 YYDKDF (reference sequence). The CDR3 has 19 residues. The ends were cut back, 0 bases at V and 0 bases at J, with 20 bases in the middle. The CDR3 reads CATSRDTVQSPYANYGYTF. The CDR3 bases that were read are TGTGCCACCAGCAGAGATACAGTCCAATCCCCGTATGCTAACTATGGC.

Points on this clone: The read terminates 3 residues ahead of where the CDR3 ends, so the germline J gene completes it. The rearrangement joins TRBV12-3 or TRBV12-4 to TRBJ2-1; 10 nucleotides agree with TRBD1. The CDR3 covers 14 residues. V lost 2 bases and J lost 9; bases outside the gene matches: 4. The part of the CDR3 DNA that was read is TGTGCCAGCAGTTTATTCCGGGACAGGGGTGAG. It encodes CASSLFRDRGE. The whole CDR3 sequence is CASSLFRDRGEQFF.

CDR3 residues: CASSLLAGGQETQYF. CDR3 bases read: TGTGCCAGCAGTTTATTGGCGGGGGGGCAAGAGACC. The V gene is TRBV28, the J gene TRBJ2-5, with 9 nucleotides matching TRBD2. The missing CDR3 end, 3 residues past where the read stops, is filled in from the germline J gene. Looked up from germline, CDR1 is MDHEN and CDR2 is SYDVKM. CDR3 length: 15 amino acids. V trimming: 1 base; J trimming: 2 bases; junction bases outside the gene matches: 2.

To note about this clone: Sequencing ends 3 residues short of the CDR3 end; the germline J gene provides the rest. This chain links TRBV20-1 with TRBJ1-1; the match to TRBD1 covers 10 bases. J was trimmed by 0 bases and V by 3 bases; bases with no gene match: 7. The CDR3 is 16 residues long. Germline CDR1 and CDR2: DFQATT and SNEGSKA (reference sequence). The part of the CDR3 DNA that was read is TGCAGTGCTAGTTACTGGGACAGGGGCATGAACACTGAA. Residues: CSASYWDRGMNTE. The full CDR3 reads CSASYWDRGMNTEAFF.

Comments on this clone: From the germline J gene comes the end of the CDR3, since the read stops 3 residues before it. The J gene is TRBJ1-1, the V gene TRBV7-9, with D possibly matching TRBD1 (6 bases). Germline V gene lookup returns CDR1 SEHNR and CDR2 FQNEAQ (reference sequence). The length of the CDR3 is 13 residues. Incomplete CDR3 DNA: TGTGCCAGCAGCTTAGAAGGGCGGGGGCAA. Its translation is CASSLEGRGQ. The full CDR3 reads CASSLEGRGQAFF.

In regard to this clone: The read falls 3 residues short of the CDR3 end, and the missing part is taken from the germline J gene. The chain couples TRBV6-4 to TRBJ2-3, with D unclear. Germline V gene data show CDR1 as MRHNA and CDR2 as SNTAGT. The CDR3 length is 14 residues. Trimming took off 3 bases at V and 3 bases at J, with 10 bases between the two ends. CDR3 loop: CASSESPSTDTQYF. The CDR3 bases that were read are TGTGCCAGCAGTGAATCCCCCTCGACAGATACG.

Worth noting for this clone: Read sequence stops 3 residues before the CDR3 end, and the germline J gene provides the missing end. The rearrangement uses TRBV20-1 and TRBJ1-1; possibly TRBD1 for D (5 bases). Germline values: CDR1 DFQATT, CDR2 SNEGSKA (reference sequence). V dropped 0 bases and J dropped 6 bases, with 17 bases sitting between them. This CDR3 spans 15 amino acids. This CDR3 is CSARDRGSIWAEAFF. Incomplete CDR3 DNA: TGCAGTGCTAGAGATCGGGGGAGTATCTGGGCTGAA.